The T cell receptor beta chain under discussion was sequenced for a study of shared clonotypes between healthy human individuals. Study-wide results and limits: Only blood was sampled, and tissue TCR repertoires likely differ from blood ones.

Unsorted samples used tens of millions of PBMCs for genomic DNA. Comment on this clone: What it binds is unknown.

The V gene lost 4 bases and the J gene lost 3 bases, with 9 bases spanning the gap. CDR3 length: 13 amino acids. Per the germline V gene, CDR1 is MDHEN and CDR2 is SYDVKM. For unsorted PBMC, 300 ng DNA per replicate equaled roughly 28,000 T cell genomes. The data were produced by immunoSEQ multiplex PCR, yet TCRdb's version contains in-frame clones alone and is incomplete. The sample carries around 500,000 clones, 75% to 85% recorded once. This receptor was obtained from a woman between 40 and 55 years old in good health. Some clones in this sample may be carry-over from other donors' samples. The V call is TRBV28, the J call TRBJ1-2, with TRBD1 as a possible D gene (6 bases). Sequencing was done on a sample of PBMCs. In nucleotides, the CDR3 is TGTGCCAGCAGTTCCGACAGGTACTATGGCTACACCTTC. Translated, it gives CASSSDRYYGYTF.